What follows are 22 T cell receptor beta chains derived from one specimen sequenced in a study of identical twins (TCRdb year 2016). The library relied on 5' RACE. The reads were generated on an Illumina HiSeq 2000. TCRdb trimmed public reads at Q25 via fastp, called clones via MiXCR and kept in-frame beta chains. Every CDR3 protein is listed once, alongside the most common genes and DNA of its rows. The sample contains around 680,000 distinct CDR3 sequences, around 8.3% of them found a single time. The ten largest clones capture approximately 0.94% of the sample. The data were also submitted as part of a second study, on yellow fever vaccine responses in identical twins.

Sequencing was performed on PBMCs. Receptors originate from a woman aged 18 to 35 in good health.

The chain is built from TRBV20-1 and TRBJ2-7; 7 bases agree with TRBD2. The germline V gene encodes CDR1 DFQATT and CDR2 SNEGSKA (reference sequence). The CDR3 consists of 15 residues. Trimming cost V 5 bases and J 4 bases; bases outside gene matches: 14. CDR3 sequence (DNA): TGCAGTGCTGGACGGACTAGGGCGAAGGGTTACGAGCAGTACTTC. Encoded protein: CSAGRTRAKGYEQYF.

This clonotype has just a few counts. The rearrangement joins TRBV6-1 to TRBJ2-7; D assignment may be TRBD1 or TRBD2 (5 bases each). In germline, CDR1 is MNHNS, CDR2 SASEGT. V lost 4 bases, J lost 4 bases, and 17 bases lay in between. The CDR3 sequence is 15 residues long. This chain's CDR3 is CASSGVLGERYEQYF. The CDR3 nucleotides read TGTGCCAGCAGTGGGGTTTTAGGGGAGAGGTACGAGCAGTACTTC.

The gene calls are TRBV20-1 and TRBJ2-1, with D perhaps being TRBD1 or TRBD2 (6 bases each). This CDR3 comprises 15 residues. Looked up from germline, CDR1 is DFQATT and CDR2 is SNEGSKA (reference sequence). V lost 0 bases to trimming and J lost 9 bases, with 18 bases between them. CDR3 sequence: CSARDILGGGFEQFF. The CDR3 DNA reads as TGCAGTGCTAGAGATATTTTAGGGGGAGGATTTGAGCAGTTCTTC.

This clonotype has just a few counts. The genes are TRBV2 and TRBJ2-5, with a weak D call TRBD1 (6 bases). The CDR3 covers 13 residues. From germline, CDR1 is SNHLY and CDR2 FYNNEI. The ends were cut back, 8 bases at V and 0 bases at J, with 10 bases in the middle. The CDR3 region is CASVDRNQETQYF. The CDR3 DNA follows: TGTGCCAGCGTCGACAGGAACCAAGAGACCCAGTACTTC.

The sample holds many counts of this clonotype. The chain combines TRBV27 with TRBJ2-1, with 7 bases lining up with TRBD2. The V segment lost 8 bases and the J segment 2 bases; nucleotides outside the gene matches: 3. Germline-derived CDR1 and CDR2 are MNHEY and SMNVEV (reference sequence). The CDR3 loop spans 13 amino acids. Here the CDR3 reads CASATSPYNEQFF. CDR3 DNA sequence: TGTGCCAGCGCGACTAGCCCCTACAATGAGCAGTTCTTC.

At least ten counts were recorded for this clonotype. The chain couples TRBV7-8 to TRBJ2-3; possibly TRBD1 for D (5 bases). CDR3 length: 19 amino acids. Germline lookup yields CDR1 SGHVS and CDR2 FQNEAQ. V lost 4 bases and J lost 3, with 26 bases in between. The CDR3 sequence is CASSSRASLMQGDTDTQYF. The CDR3 bases are TGTGCCAGCAGCTCACGGGCCAGCCTAATGCAAGGGGATACAGATACGCAGTATTTT. The full variable domain, in which reference TRBV7-8 and TRBJ2-3 provide the parts outside the CDR3, is GAGVSQSPRYKVAKRGQDVALRCDPISGHVSLFWYQQALGQGPEFLTYFQNEAQLDKSGLPSDRFFAERPEGSVSTLKIQRTQQEDSAVYLCASSSRASLMQGDTDTQYFGPGTRLTVL.

This clonotype appeared a few times. The rearrangement links TRBV3-1 to TRBJ2-7, with 9 bases aligning to TRBD1. Germline trimming cut 1 base from V and 3 bases from J; bases unmatched to any gene: 7. The germline CDR1 and CDR2 sequences are LGHDT and YNNKEL (reference sequence). The CDR3 spans 16 residues. CDR3 amino acids: CASSQGWDRVHYEQYF. DNA of the CDR3: TGTGCCAGCAGCCAAGGATGGGACAGGGTCCACTACGAGCAGTACTTC.

This clonotype was detected ten times or more. The V gene is TRBV7-9, the J gene TRBJ1-6; 7 bases match TRBD1. The V segment lost 5 bases and the J segment 7 bases; nucleotides outside the gene matches: 8. The CDR3 consists of 15 residues. Germline V CDR1 and CDR2: SEHNR, FQNEAQ (reference sequence). The CDR3: CASSAPGTANSPLHF. The CDR3 nucleotides are TGTGCCAGCAGCGCGCCCGGGACAGCCAATTCACCCCTCCACTTT.

This clonotype was observed many times. The V and J genes are TRBV18 and TRBJ1-5, with a weak D call TRBD1 (5 bases). With 3 bases removed from V and 5 bases from J, the gap between germline ends came to 14 bases. The CDR3 is 15 amino acids. From germline, CDR1 is KGHSH and CDR2 LQKENI. CDR3 DNA sequence: TGTGCCAGCTCACCTTTGAGGGGCGGAGATCAGCCCCAGCATTTT. It specifies CASSPLRGGDQPQHF.

The sample holds a few counts of this clonotype. This chain links TRBV10-3 with TRBJ2-2; 16 nucleotides align to TRBD2. Germline V gene sequence: CDR1 ENHRY, CDR2 SYGVKD. The J segment lost 3 bases and the V segment lost 6 bases, leaving 4 bases of the junction unmatched. The CDR3 is 17 amino acids. CDR3 in amino acids: CAIRPGLAGGDTGELFF. CDR3 bases: TGTGCCATCAGACCGGGACTAGCGGGAGGGGACACCGGGGAGCTGTTTTTT.

This clonotype occurred a few times. The chain couples TRBV5-1 to TRBJ2-1, with a possible D match to TRBD1 (5 bases). The CDR3 is 15 amino acids. V was clipped by 4 bases and J by 0 bases, with 11 bases between them. Germline CDR1 and CDR2: SGHRS and YFSETQ. In DNA form, the CDR3 reads TGCGCCAGCAGCGCAGGACACAGCTCCTACAATGAGCAGTTCTTC. Translation: CASSAGHSSYNEQFF. Based on the CDR3 plus reference TRBV5-1 and TRBJ2-1, the full variable domain is KAGVTQTPRYLIKTRGQQVTLSCSPISGHRSVSWYQQTPGQGLQFLFEYFSETQRNKGNFPGRFSGRQFSNSRSEMNVSTLELGDSALYLCASSAGHSSYNEQFFGPGTRLTVL.

This clonotype has only a few counts. The genes are TRBV6-5 and TRBJ2-2, with a possible D match to TRBD1 (6 bases). This CDR3 has 16 residues. Germline CDR1 MNHEY, CDR2 SVGAGI. V was pared by 2 bases and J by 8 bases, with 18 bases between. The CDR3 DNA follows: TGTGCCAGCAGTTACGAATCGTTACAGGGAAGGGGGGAGCTGTTTTTT. It yields the protein CASSYESLQGRGELFF.

For the CDR3, the DNA is TGTGCCAGCAGCCAAGCAGGGTACGACTATGGCTACACCTTC. The encoded protein is CASSQAGYDYGYTF. The chain employs TRBV4-2 and TRBJ1-2; D is perhaps TRBD1 (5 bases). The CDR3 spans 14 residues. Per the germline V gene, CDR1 is LGHNA and CDR2 is YNFKEQ. V lost 1 base and J 3 bases, leaving 9 bases between the germline ends.

This clonotype was seen a handful of times. The chain has TRBV6-2 or TRBV6-3 and TRBJ2-7; 9 nucleotides match TRBD1. Germline lookup yields CDR1 MNHEY and CDR2 SVGEGT. Trimming removed 4 bases from V and 5 bases from J; junction bases left unmatched: 6. The CDR3 is made up of 14 amino acids. In DNA, the CDR3 is TGTGCCAGCAGTTTATCTACAGGGGGCAACGAGCAGTACTTC. Its protein product is CASSLSTGGNEQYF.

The chain recombines TRBV6-1 with TRBJ1-6; D ambiguous. Trimming took 5 bases from V and 8 from J, leaving 7 bases between them. The CDR3 contains 12 residues. Per the germline V gene, CDR1 is MNHNS and CDR2 is SASEGT. The CDR3 sequence: CASSRSDSPLHF. CDR3 in DNA: TGTGCCAGCAGTAGAAGTGATTCACCCCTCCACTTT.

This clonotype showed up many times. The V call is TRBV3-1, the J call TRBJ2-5; the D gene is possibly TRBD1 (5 bases). The CDR3 is 14 amino acids. Trimming pared 4 bases from V and 1 base from J, leaving 10 bases between. CDR1 is LGHDT, CDR2 YNNKEL, per germline (reference sequence). CDR3: CASSPGQPQETQYF. Written as DNA, the CDR3 is TGTGCCAGCAGCCCCGGACAACCCCAAGAGACCCAGTACTTC.

The sample holds a few counts of this clonotype. The chain links TRBV7-9 to TRBJ1-2; D might be TRBD1 (5 bases). The CDR3 loop spans 15 amino acids. Trimming pared 1 base from V and 2 bases from J, leaving 11 bases between. The germline V gene has CDR1 SEHNR and CDR2 FQNEAQ (reference sequence). The CDR3 loop reads CASSLGEGTNYGYTF. CDR3 coding DNA: TGTGCCAGCAGCTTAGGGGAGGGGACCAACTATGGCTACACCTTC.

The gene calls are TRBV20-1 and TRBJ2-3; 8 bases map to TRBD2. The junction had 8 bases not matched to a gene; V was cut back by 5 bases and J by 1 base. The CDR3 has 15 residues. Germline lookup yields CDR1 DFQATT and CDR2 SNEGSKA (reference sequence). The CDR3 loop reads CSAFSGGPGTDTQYF. CDR3 DNA: TGCAGTGCTTTCTCGGGGGGGCCTGGCACAGATACGCAGTATTTT.

This clonotype was seen ten or more times. The rearrangement uses TRBV6-1 and TRBJ2-5, with 7 positions matching TRBD1. CDR1 MNHNS and CDR2 SASEGT come from the germline V gene. The CDR3 is made up of 13 amino acids. V dropped 6 bases and J dropped 4; count of bases not matched to a gene: 5. CDR3 protein: CASRLTGIETQYF. As DNA, the CDR3 is TGTGCCAGCAGACTGACAGGGATAGAGACCCAGTACTTC.

In its sample, this clonotype was seen many times. The chain links TRBV5-1 to TRBJ2-7; 14 bases are a match to TRBD2. In germline, CDR1 is SGHRS, CDR2 YFSETQ. V lost 4 bases to trimming and J lost 1 base; unmatched junction nucleotides: 4. CDR3 length: 16 amino acids. The CDR3 sequence: CASSPGLAGGSYEQYF. The CDR3 DNA reads as TGCGCCAGCAGCCCTGGACTAGCGGGGGGTTCCTACGAGCAGTACTTC.

This clonotype occurred a few times. The chain joins TRBV7-9 to TRBJ2-7, with D possibly matching TRBD1 (6 bases). Trimming stripped 4 bases from V and 6 bases from J, with 22 bases between. This CDR3 is built from 16 residues. The germline CDR1 and CDR2 sequences are SEHNR and FQNEAQ (reference sequence). For the CDR3, the DNA is TGTGCCAGCAGCTATGCACTGGACAGACGATTCGGCGAGCAGTACTTC. Translated, it gives CASSYALDRRFGEQYF.

Only a few counts were recorded for this clonotype. The chain couples TRBV12-3 or TRBV12-4 to TRBJ1-2, with D hard to call. The length of the CDR3 is 13 residues. Trimming cost V 4 bases and J 3 bases, with 9 bases left between them. The CDR3 DNA reads TGTGCCAGCAGTTCAACAAACGACTATGGCTACACCTTC. Protein: CASSSTNDYGYTF.